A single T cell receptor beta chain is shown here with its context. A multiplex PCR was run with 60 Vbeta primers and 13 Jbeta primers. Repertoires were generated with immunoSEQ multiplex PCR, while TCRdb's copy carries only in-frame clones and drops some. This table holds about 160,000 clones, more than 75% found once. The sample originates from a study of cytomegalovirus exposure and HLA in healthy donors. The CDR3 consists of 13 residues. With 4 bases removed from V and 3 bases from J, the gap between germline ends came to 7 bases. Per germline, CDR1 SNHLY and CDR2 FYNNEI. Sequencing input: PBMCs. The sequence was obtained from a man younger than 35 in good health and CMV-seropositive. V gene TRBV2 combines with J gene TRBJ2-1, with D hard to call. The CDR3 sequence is CASSAQLYNEQFF. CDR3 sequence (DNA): TGTGCCAGCAGTGCACAGCTCTACAATGAGCAGTTCTTC.